A selection of T cell receptor beta chains follows, all from one sample in a study of response to subunit inactivated influenza vaccine. TCRdb reprocessed the RT-PCR reads with MiXCR, giving one entry per CDR3 protein. The table includes about 780,000 distinct CDR3 sequences, about 18% detected once. The sample here was PBMCs from blood, taken more than 4 days after vaccination. The receptors were sampled from a man in his forties or fifties who received an inactivated influenza vaccine. CDR3s include the opening cysteine and the closing phenylalanine or tryptophan. Fields, in order: CDR3 protein, CDR3 DNA, J gene, V gene, clone size, D gene. A D gene is named only where the DNA matches it firmly. Where a row states a size, it is once, few, many or the class of an expanded clone; other rows omit it.

cdr3_aa: CASSPLLAGAGNEQFF
cdr3_nt: TGTGCCAGCAGTCCGTTACTAGCGGGAGCGGGGAATGAGCAGTTCTTC
j_call: TRBJ2-1
v_call: TRBV12-3/TRBV12-4
clone_size: many
d_call: TRBD2

cdr3_aa: CSATPSVSSAGELFF
cdr3_nt: TGCAGTGCCACCCCTTCGGTTAGTTCTGCCGGGGAGCTGTTTTTT
j_call: TRBJ2-2
v_call: TRBV20-1
clone_size: -
d_call: -

cdr3_aa: CASSLDDYRMGQYF
cdr3_nt: TGCGCCAGCAGCTTGGACGACTACCGCATGGGGCAGTACTTC
j_call: TRBJ2-7
v_call: TRBV5-1
clone_size: few
d_call: -

cdr3_aa: CSAETSGRNEQFF
cdr3_nt: TGCAGTGCTGAGACTAGCGGGAGAAATGAGCAGTTCTTC
j_call: TRBJ2-1
v_call: TRBV20-1
clone_size: many
d_call: TRBD2

cdr3_aa: CSVSRQHTEAFF
cdr3_nt: TGCAGCGTTTCGAGGCAGCACACTGAAGCTTTCTTT
j_call: TRBJ1-1
v_call: TRBV29-1
clone_size: few
d_call: -

cdr3_aa: CSAQDTNYGYTF
cdr3_nt: TGCAGTGCCCAGGATACTAACTATGGCTACACCTTC
j_call: TRBJ1-2
v_call: TRBV20-1
clone_size: -
d_call: -

cdr3_aa: CSANPSGYLGYNEQFF
cdr3_nt: TGCAGTGCTAACCCTAGCGGGTATCTCGGATACAATGAGCAGTTCTTC
j_call: TRBJ2-1
v_call: TRBV20-1
clone_size: few
d_call: TRBD2

cdr3_aa: CASSLNRRETQYF
cdr3_nt: TGTGCCAGCAGCTTAAACAGAAGAGAGACCCAGTACTTC
j_call: TRBJ2-5
v_call: TRBV7-2
clone_size: few
d_call: -

cdr3_aa: CASSLDRQALDTF
cdr3_nt: TGTGCCAGCAGCTTAGACAGGCAGGCCCTAGACACCTTC
j_call: TRBJ1-2
v_call: TRBV11-2
clone_size: few
d_call: -

cdr3_aa: CASSDVPIMGSEQYF
cdr3_nt: TGCGCCAGCAGTGACGTCCCCATTATGGGCTCCGAGCAGTACTTC
j_call: TRBJ2-7
v_call: TRBV10-2
clone_size: -
d_call: -

cdr3_aa: CAADGGVSYNEQFF
cdr3_nt: TGTGCCGCGGACGGAGGGGTCTCCTACAATGAGCAGTTCTTC
j_call: TRBJ2-1
v_call: TRBV6-2/TRBV6-3
clone_size: -
d_call: -

cdr3_aa: CASSHEASYEQYF
cdr3_nt: TGTGCCAGCAGCCACGAAGCCTCCTACGAGCAGTACTTC
j_call: TRBJ2-7
v_call: TRBV7-2
clone_size: -
d_call: -

cdr3_aa: CASSVVWSNEQYF
cdr3_nt: TGTGCCAGCAGCGTAGTGTGGAGCAACGAGCAGTACTTC
j_call: TRBJ2-7
v_call: TRBV7-8
clone_size: -
d_call: -

cdr3_aa: CSATGTSGSEKYEQYF
cdr3_nt: TGCAGTGCTACCGGGACTAGCGGGAGTGAAAAATACGAGCAGTACTTC
j_call: TRBJ2-7
v_call: TRBV20-1
clone_size: few
d_call: TRBD2

cdr3_aa: CASSYIQGPYEQYF
cdr3_nt: TGTGCCAGCAGTTACATACAGGGCCCCTACGAGCAGTACTTC
j_call: TRBJ2-7
v_call: TRBV6-5
clone_size: -
d_call: -

cdr3_aa: CASSSGTGGTSTDTQYF
cdr3_nt: TGTGCCAGCAGTTCCGGGACAGGGGGCACCAGCACAGATACGCAGTATTTT
j_call: TRBJ2-3
v_call: TRBV12-3/TRBV12-4
clone_size: -
d_call: TRBD1

cdr3_aa: CASSFRTSGRDRLVF
cdr3_nt: TGTGCCAGCAGCTTTAGAACTAGCGGGAGGGATCGGTTGGTCTTC
j_call: TRBJ2-1
v_call: TRBV27
clone_size: few
d_call: TRBD2

cdr3_aa: CASSQEGGLEAFF
cdr3_nt: TGCGCCAGCAGCCAAGAGGGGGGGCTTGAAGCTTTCTTT
j_call: TRBJ1-1
v_call: TRBV4-3
clone_size: few
d_call: -

cdr3_aa: CASSRGALGYGYTF
cdr3_nt: TGCGCCAGCAGCCGGGGGGCGTTAGGCTATGGCTACACCTTC
j_call: TRBJ1-2
v_call: TRBV4-1
clone_size: -
d_call: -

cdr3_aa: CASSYSRELGYEQYF
cdr3_nt: TGTGCCAGCAGTTACTCCAGGGAGTTGGGCTACGAGCAGTACTTC
j_call: TRBJ2-7
v_call: TRBV6-2/TRBV6-3
clone_size: -
d_call: -

cdr3_aa: CSAPMQGAGYGYTF
cdr3_nt: TGCAGTGCCCCAATGCAGGGGGCTGGCTATGGCTACACCTTC
j_call: TRBJ1-2
v_call: TRBV20-1
clone_size: -
d_call: TRBD1

cdr3_aa: CASSQGRWNEQFF
cdr3_nt: TGTGCCAGCAGCCAAGGACGTTGGAATGAGCAGTTCTTC
j_call: TRBJ2-1
v_call: TRBV3-1
clone_size: -
d_call: -

cdr3_aa: CSVVGPDTQYF
cdr3_nt: TGCAGCGTTGTGGGCCCAGATACGCAGTATTTT
j_call: TRBJ2-3
v_call: TRBV29-1
clone_size: many
d_call: -

cdr3_aa: CASSYSSGANEQFF
cdr3_nt: TGTGCCAGCAGTTACTCGTCAGGGGCCAATGAGCAGTTCTTC
j_call: TRBJ2-1
v_call: TRBV6-2/TRBV6-3
clone_size: many
d_call: -

cdr3_aa: CASSLNSETQYF
cdr3_nt: TGTGCCAGCAGCCTGAACTCGGAGACCCAGTACTTC
j_call: TRBJ2-5
v_call: TRBV13
clone_size: -
d_call: -

cdr3_aa: CAITDSWYQETQYF
cdr3_nt: TGTGCCATCACCGACAGCTGGTACCAAGAGACCCAGTACTTC
j_call: TRBJ2-5
v_call: TRBV10-3
clone_size: -
d_call: -

cdr3_aa: CASSLAGQGIDSPLHF
cdr3_nt: TGTGCCAGCAGCTTAGCGGGACAGGGTATTGATTCACCCCTCCACTTT
j_call: TRBJ1-6
v_call: TRBV7-2
clone_size: few
d_call: TRBD1

cdr3_aa: CASSLDSGGPVQETQYF
cdr3_nt: TGTGCCAGCAGCTTAGATAGCGGGGGGCCCGTGCAAGAGACCCAGTACTTC
j_call: TRBJ2-5
v_call: TRBV11-2
clone_size: few
d_call: TRBD2

cdr3_aa: CASSIGGAVPGANVLTF
cdr3_nt: TGTGCCAGCAGCATAGGTGGGGCCGTCCCTGGGGCCAACGTCCTGACTTTC
j_call: TRBJ2-6
v_call: TRBV7-2
clone_size: -
d_call: -

cdr3_aa: CASSPRTGWTGELFF
cdr3_nt: TGTGCCAGCAGCCCTCGGACAGGGTGGACCGGGGAGCTGTTTTTT
j_call: TRBJ2-2
v_call: TRBV4-2
clone_size: few
d_call: TRBD1

cdr3_aa: CASSQRGGGNEQFF
cdr3_nt: TGCGCCAGCAGCCAAAGGGGTGGTGGGAATGAGCAGTTCTTC
j_call: TRBJ2-1
v_call: TRBV4-1
clone_size: -
d_call: -

cdr3_aa: CASSYSVTSTIKQFF
cdr3_nt: TGTGCCAGCAGTTACTCCGTGACCAGTACTATTAAGCAGTTCTTC
j_call: TRBJ2-1
v_call: TRBV6-2/TRBV6-3
clone_size: -
d_call: -

cdr3_aa: CASSATRGPSSYNEQFF
cdr3_nt: TGTGCCAGCAGCGCAACTAGAGGTCCCAGCTCCTACAATGAGCAGTTCTTC
j_call: TRBJ2-1
v_call: TRBV9
clone_size: -
d_call: -

cdr3_aa: CASSSGRGETQYF
cdr3_nt: TGTGCCAGCAGCTCCGGGAGAGGGGAGACCCAGTACTTC
j_call: TRBJ2-5
v_call: TRBV12-3/TRBV12-4
clone_size: many
d_call: -

cdr3_aa: CSARRGVRTDTQYF
cdr3_nt: TGCAGTGCTAGACGAGGAGTTCGAACAGATACGCAGTATTTT
j_call: TRBJ2-3
v_call: TRBV20-1
clone_size: few
d_call: -

cdr3_aa: CASSETGWRTGANTGELFF
cdr3_nt: TGTGCCAGCAGCGAGACCGGTTGGCGGACAGGGGCGAACACCGGGGAGCTGTTTTTT
j_call: TRBJ2-2
v_call: TRBV4-2
clone_size: -
d_call: TRBD1

cdr3_aa: CASSSDSGRATNEQFF
cdr3_nt: TGTGCCAGCAGCTCAGATAGCGGGAGGGCCACGAATGAGCAGTTCTTC
j_call: TRBJ2-1
v_call: TRBV7-6
clone_size: few
d_call: TRBD2

cdr3_aa: CASSVGASNDEQFF
cdr3_nt: TGCGCCAGCAGCGTGGGGGCTAGCAATGATGAGCAGTTCTTC
j_call: TRBJ2-1
v_call: TRBV5-1
clone_size: -
d_call: -

cdr3_aa: CASSYSIYRANYGYTF
cdr3_nt: TGTGCCAGCAGTTACTCGATATACAGAGCTAACTATGGCTACACCTTC
j_call: TRBJ1-2
v_call: TRBV6-5
clone_size: -
d_call: -

cdr3_aa: CASSQPHTGELFF
cdr3_nt: TGTGCCAGCAGCCAACCCCACACCGGGGAGCTGTTTTTT
j_call: TRBJ2-2
v_call: TRBV3-1
clone_size: -
d_call: -

cdr3_aa: CASSPPLGNEQFF
cdr3_nt: TGTGCCAGCAGTCCCCCGTTAGGTAATGAGCAGTTCTTC
j_call: TRBJ2-1
v_call: TRBV18
clone_size: many
d_call: -

cdr3_aa: CASSQDLISGATYNEQFF
cdr3_nt: TGCGCCAGCAGCCAAGATCTAATATCGGGGGCAACCTACAATGAGCAGTTCTTC
j_call: TRBJ2-1
v_call: TRBV4-3
clone_size: few
d_call: -

cdr3_aa: CASSREGTGSYEQYF
cdr3_nt: TGTGCCAGCAGTCGAGAAGGGACAGGGTCCTACGAGCAGTACTTC
j_call: TRBJ2-7
v_call: TRBV12-3/TRBV12-4
clone_size: -
d_call: TRBD1

cdr3_aa: CASSPNRGPILEQYF
cdr3_nt: TGTGCCAGCAGCCCAAACAGGGGACCCATCCTGGAGCAGTACTTC
j_call: TRBJ2-7
v_call: TRBV7-9
clone_size: -
d_call: TRBD1

cdr3_aa: CASGLRASGDNEQFF
cdr3_nt: TGCGCCAGCGGCTTGCGGGCTAGCGGGGACAATGAGCAGTTCTTC
j_call: TRBJ2-1
v_call: TRBV5-1
clone_size: -
d_call: TRBD2

cdr3_aa: CSVGYWTDRNEKLFF
cdr3_nt: TGCAGCGTCGGTTACTGGACAGACCGAAATGAAAAACTGTTTTTT
j_call: TRBJ1-4
v_call: TRBV29-1
clone_size: -
d_call: -

cdr3_aa: CASSPWSGNGNTIYF
cdr3_nt: TGTGCCAGCAGCCCCTGGTCGGGGAACGGAAACACCATATATTTT
j_call: TRBJ1-3
v_call: TRBV7-2
clone_size: few
d_call: -

cdr3_aa: CASSTRPKETQYF
cdr3_nt: TGTGCCAGCAGCACCCGGCCCAAAGAGACCCAGTACTTC
j_call: TRBJ2-5
v_call: TRBV5-4
clone_size: few
d_call: -

cdr3_aa: CSASGILTGELFF
cdr3_nt: TGCAGTGCTAGCGGTATCCTCACCGGGGAGCTGTTTTTT
j_call: TRBJ2-2
v_call: TRBV20-1
clone_size: many
d_call: -

cdr3_aa: CSASPRDLSSYEQYF
cdr3_nt: TGCAGTGCTAGCCCCCGGGATTTGAGCTCCTACGAGCAGTACTTC
j_call: TRBJ2-7
v_call: TRBV20-1
clone_size: few
d_call: -

cdr3_aa: CASSSPRYTQYF
cdr3_nt: TGTGCCAGCAGTTCCCCAAGGTATACGCAGTATTTT
j_call: TRBJ2-3
v_call: TRBV27
clone_size: -
d_call: -

cdr3_aa: CASSLALSRGNNEQFF
cdr3_nt: TGTGCCAGCAGTTTAGCGCTCTCTAGAGGGAACAATGAGCAGTTCTTC
j_call: TRBJ2-1
v_call: TRBV12-3/TRBV12-4
clone_size: once
d_call: -

cdr3_aa: CSALRGEAQPQHF
cdr3_nt: TGCAGTGCTCTGCGGGGTGAGGCTCAGCCCCAGCATTTT
j_call: TRBJ1-5
v_call: TRBV20-1
clone_size: few
d_call: -

cdr3_aa: CASSEGRGRSYNEQFF
cdr3_nt: TGTGCCAGCAGCGAGGGCCGGGGGAGGTCCTACAATGAGCAGTTCTTC
j_call: TRBJ2-1
v_call: TRBV9
clone_size: -
d_call: -

cdr3_aa: CASSFADRVFTIYF
cdr3_nt: TGTGCCAGCAGTTTCGCGGACAGGGTATTCACCATATATTTT
j_call: TRBJ1-3
v_call: TRBV12-3/TRBV12-4
clone_size: few
d_call: TRBD1

cdr3_aa: CASSPAGQGGTGELFF
cdr3_nt: TGTGCCAGCAGCCCGGCGGGCCAGGGTGGCACCGGGGAGCTGTTTTTT
j_call: TRBJ2-2
v_call: TRBV5-6
clone_size: few
d_call: -

cdr3_aa: CASSVSGRASYEQYF
cdr3_nt: TGTGCCAGCAGTGTTAGCGGGAGGGCTTCCTACGAGCAGTACTTC
j_call: TRBJ2-7
v_call: TRBV28
clone_size: -
d_call: TRBD2

cdr3_aa: CASKPMGGMTEAFF
cdr3_nt: TGTGCCAGCAAGCCCATGGGGGGCATGACTGAAGCTTTCTTT
j_call: TRBJ1-1
v_call: TRBV2
clone_size: -
d_call: -

cdr3_aa: CSVASGQIEAFF
cdr3_nt: TGCAGCGTTGCTTCGGGACAGATTGAAGCTTTCTTT
j_call: TRBJ1-1
v_call: TRBV29-1
clone_size: -
d_call: TRBD1

cdr3_aa: CSAWTGYTEAFF
cdr3_nt: TGCAGTGCTTGGACAGGGTACACTGAAGCTTTCTTT
j_call: TRBJ1-1
v_call: TRBV20-1
clone_size: few
d_call: TRBD1